These 27 T cell receptor beta chains came from one sample sequenced in a study of T-cell reconstitution after alpha-beta-depleted transplantation in children (TCRdb year 2016). This specimen's treatment or condition label, interpreted: allogeneic hematopoietic cell transplantation with graft depleted of TCRalphabeta T cells and CD19 B cells. Library prep was done by PCR. Sequenced on an Illumina HiSeq 2500. To normalize quantification of the TCRbeta repertoire, the TCR libraries were built with molecular barcoding that relied on unique molecular identifiers. The public sequencing data were trimmed at Q25 with fastp and processed into clonotypes with MiXCR by TCRdb, which kept only in-frame beta chains. Each entry is one CDR3 protein sequence, shown with its most common DNA and genes. The sample table shows 700,000 to 950,000 distinct CDR3 sequences, and under 20% are seen once. 5% of the sample comes from the top ten.

The source was PBMCs, mostly from graft donor cells, collected 360 days after TCRalphabeta/CD19-depleted stem cell transplant. These TCRs come from a male patient between 5 and 17 years old who had a stem cell transplant for acute lymphoblastic leukemia, so the T cells may come from the graft donor.

This clonotype has a count of ten or more. The CDR3 nucleotides read TGTGCCAGCAGCTTGAGTTTGGGTGAGCAGTTCTTC. Amino acid sequence: CASSLSLGEQFF. This chain connects TRBV7-6 to TRBJ2-1; D is unclear. V lost 3 bases and J lost 9, with 9 bases in between. The CDR3 is 12 residues long. Germline CDR1 and CDR2: SGHVS and FNYEAQ.

The table lists this clonotype with many counts. This chain connects TRBV5-1 to TRBJ2-1; the match to TRBD2 covers 10 bases. The germline V gene encodes CDR1 SGHRS and CDR2 YFSETQ. The CDR3 sequence is 15 residues long. V lost 3 bases to trimming and J lost 5 bases; unmatched junction nucleotides: 5. This CDR3 reads CASSSTSGFDNEQFF. CDR3 sequence (DNA): TGCGCCAGCAGCTCGACTAGCGGGTTTGACAATGAGCAGTTCTTC.

V usage is TRBV28 and J usage is TRBJ2-5; the match to TRBD2 covers 16 bases. The germline V gene encodes CDR1 MDHEN and CDR2 SYDVKM. Losses at the gene ends were 2 bases for V and 4 bases for J; bases not matched to a gene: 16. This CDR3 comprises 21 residues. DNA of the CDR3: TGTGCCAGCAGTTTAAACCCAACGGGACTAGCGGGAGGGCCGGCCAGAGAGACCCAGTACTTC. Translated, it gives CASSLNPTGLAGGPARETQYF.

The chain couples TRBV4-1 to TRBJ2-1, with D perhaps TRBD2 (6 bases). Deletions cut 3 bases from V and 7 bases from J, with 13 bases between. Germline V gives CDR1 MGHRA, CDR2 YSYEKL. There are 14 residues in the CDR3. The CDR3 DNA follows: TGCGCCAGCAGCCAGGCCACCCTAGCGAATGAGCAGTTCTTC. Protein: CASSQATLANEQFF.

The chain couples TRBV5-1 to TRBJ1-1; the match to TRBD1 covers 7 bases. Germline V gene lookup returns CDR1 SGHRS and CDR2 YFSETQ. The CDR3 sequence is 16 residues long. J lost 0 bases, V lost 3 bases, and 8 bases had no gene match. CDR3 nucleotide sequence: TGCGCCAGCAGCTCCTCACAGACAGGGCTGAACACTGAAGCTTTCTTT. Translating gives CASSSSQTGLNTEAFF.

This clonotype was observed a handful of times. V usage is TRBV5-1 and J usage is TRBJ2-7, with a possible D match to TRBD2 (6 bases). Trimming removed 2 bases at V and 3 bases at J, with 21 bases between. The V gene's germline CDR1 is SGHRS and CDR2 YFSETQ. This CDR3 region has 17 residues. DNA of the CDR3: TGCGCCAGCAGCTTACTGACTGCGATGGCGGGAAACTACGAGCAGTACTTC. Translation: CASSLLTAMAGNYEQYF.

This chain links TRBV20-1 with TRBJ2-3; tentatively, D is TRBD1 (5 bases). V was cut by 7 bases and J by 6 bases, with 11 bases left in between. The CDR3 extends over 11 amino acids. Germline CDR1 reads DFQATT; CDR2 reads SNEGSKA (reference sequence). CDR3 bases: TGCAGTGTTAGGGGCCGGGATACGCAGTATTTT. Its translation is CSVRGRDTQYF.

V and J are TRBV7-2 and TRBJ2-6; D gene ambiguous. CDR3 length: 15 amino acids. Germline values: CDR1 SGHTA, CDR2 FQGNSA. V lost 5 bases, J lost 4 bases, and 12 bases lay in between. The DNA for the CDR3 is TGTGCCAGCAGCAAGGACGGCTGGGGGGCCAACGTCCTGACTTTC. This codes for CASSKDGWGANVLTF. Variable domain in full (rest from reference TRBV7-2 and TRBJ2-6): GAGVSQSPSNKVTEKGKDVELRCDPISGHTALYWYRQSLGQGLEFLIYFQGNSAPDKSGLPSDRFSAERTGGSVSTLTIQRTQQEDSAVYLCASSKDGWGANVLTFGAGSRLTVL.

This clonotype was seen ten or more times. The CDR3, as DNA: TGTGCCAGCAGTTTGGACATGGAGACAGATACGCAGTATTTT. Encoded protein: CASSLDMETDTQYF. The chain carries TRBV12-3 or TRBV12-4 and TRBJ2-3; D might be TRBD1 (5 bases). V was pared by 3 bases and J by 3 bases, with 10 bases between. This CDR3 comprises 14 residues.

Many counts were recorded for this clonotype. This chain links TRBV10-3 with TRBJ2-1; D perhaps matches TRBD2 (7 bases). CDR3 length: 17 amino acids. Per germline, CDR1 ENHRY and CDR2 SYGVKD. Between the trimmed V and J ends, which lost 3 bases and 1 base, there was a span of 16 bases. For the CDR3, the DNA is TGTGCCATCAGTGAACAGGGAGGGAGATGGTCCTACAATGAGCAGTTCTTC. Translation gives CAISEQGGRWSYNEQFF.

This clonotype was seen a handful of times. The rearrangement uses TRBV7-2 and TRBJ2-3; possible D gene TRBD2, 5 bases. This CDR3 has 14 residues. The V and J ends lost 1 base and 2 bases respectively, with 7 bases between them. CDR1 is SGHTA and CDR2 is FQGNSA in the germline V gene. The CDR3 nucleotides read TGTGCCAGCAGCTTAGAGCGGTACACAGATACGCAGTATTTT. Residues: CASSLERYTDTQYF.

The chain couples TRBV4-1 to TRBJ2-2; D is perhaps TRBD1 (5 bases). Germline-derived CDR1 and CDR2 are MGHRA and YSYEKL. The CDR3 is 17 residues long. V was trimmed by 0 bases and J by 8 bases, leaving 19 bases between them. As DNA, the CDR3 is TGCGCCAGCAGCCAAGATCCCCTAAGGGGAACACCGGGGGAGCTGTTTTTT. This encodes CASSQDPLRGTPGELFF.

The V gene is TRBV7-9, the J gene TRBJ1-2, with D hard to call. Germline-derived CDR1 and CDR2 are SEHNR and FQNEAQ (reference sequence). The CDR3 spans 14 residues. Trimming took off 1 base at V and 8 bases at J, with 14 bases between the two ends. The CDR3, as DNA: TGTGCCAGCAGCTTAGTAGACGGATTTGGGGGCTACACCTTC. It is translated as CASSLVDGFGGYTF.

At least ten counts were recorded for this clonotype. The V gene is TRBV7-8, the J gene TRBJ1-6; TRBD1 might be the D (5 bases). Trimming removed 6 bases from V and 7 bases from J, with 19 bases in between. Looked up from germline, CDR1 is SGHVS and CDR2 is FQNEAQ. CDR3 length: 16 residues. The CDR3 spells CASSLRRGVGNSPLHF. The DNA for the CDR3 is TGTGCCAGCAGTCTGAGACGGGGGGTGGGGAATTCACCCCTCCACTTT.

The genes are TRBV5-1 and TRBJ2-1; D may be TRBD2 (5 bases). CDR1 SGHRS and CDR2 YFSETQ come from the germline V gene. V was pared by 6 bases and J by 1 base, with 11 bases between. The CDR3 loop spans 14 amino acids. The CDR3 region is CASNEGASYNEQFF. The DNA for the CDR3 is TGCGCCAGCAACGAGGGCGCATCCTACAATGAGCAGTTCTTC.

The chain recombines TRBV5-1 with TRBJ2-4; 8 bases fit TRBD1. The CDR3 length is 16 residues. Looked up from germline, CDR1 is SGHRS and CDR2 is YFSETQ. V shed 0 bases, J shed 4 bases, and the junction held 6 bases outside the gene matches. CDR3 nucleotides: TGCGCCAGCAGCTTGGCTCAGGGACAGGTGAAAAACATTCAGTACTTC. This translates into CASSLAQGQVKNIQYF.

Only a few counts were recorded for this clonotype. The gene calls are TRBV4-1 and TRBJ2-4; TRBD2 matches at 10 bases. The trim removed 0 bases at V and 0 bases at J, leaving 2 bases unmatched. This CDR3 has 17 amino acids. Germline assignment: CDR1 MGHRA and CDR2 YSYEKL. This chain's CDR3 is CASSQDRLAGAKNIQYF. The CDR3 DNA reads TGCGCCAGCAGCCAAGATCGACTAGCGGGAGCCAAAAACATTCAGTACTTC.

The chain has TRBV4-1 and TRBJ1-6, with D unclear. The germline V and J ends were trimmed by 7 bases and 5 bases, with 6 bases remaining between them. The CDR3 extends over 12 amino acids. CDR1 and CDR2 (germline): MGHRA, YSYEKL. CDR3 loop: CASNQDNSPLHF. The CDR3 DNA reads as TGCGCCAGCAACCAGGATAATTCACCCCTCCACTTT.

This clonotype has only a few counts. This chain uses TRBV18 with TRBJ2-3; D gene ambiguous. V was cut by 3 bases and J by 2 bases, with 15 bases left in between. Germline CDR1 and CDR2: KGHSH and LQKENI. This CDR3 is 16 amino acids long. The CDR3 here is CASSPRVMANTDTQYF. The CDR3 DNA reads as TGTGCCAGCTCACCGCGTGTCATGGCTAACACAGATACGCAGTATTTT.

The chain is built from TRBV10-2 and TRBJ1-1; no reliable D call. This CDR3 is 13 amino acids long. V was clipped by 6 bases and J by 11 bases, with 19 bases between them. CDR1 is WSHSY, CDR2 SAAADI, per germline. This CDR3 reads CASSQSRDRMAFF. The CDR3 nucleotides read TGCGCCAGCAGCCAATCCCGGGATAGGATGGCTTTCTTT.

This chain uses TRBV10-3 with TRBJ2-3; D is uncertain. The CDR3 consists of 12 residues. V lost 4 bases, J lost 5 bases, and 7 bases lay in between. Per germline, CDR1 ENHRY and CDR2 SYGVKD. The CDR3 DNA reads TGTGCCATCAGTGTAGAAGGAGATACGCAGTATTTT. Translated: CAISVEGDTQYF.

The sample holds a few counts of this clonotype. The rearrangement joins TRBV9 to TRBJ2-7, with 13 bases aligning to TRBD2. Germline V lookup: CDR1 SGDLS, CDR2 YYNGEE. V lost 0 bases to trimming and J lost 3 bases; unmatched junction nucleotides: 12. This CDR3 has 19 residues. For the CDR3, the DNA is TGTGCCAGCAGCGTAGCTACAGGGGGACTAGCGGGAAATCGCTACGAGCAGTACTTC. Encoded protein: CASSVATGGLAGNRYEQYF. The variable domain in full, completed from reference TRBV9 and TRBJ2-7, reads DSGVTQTPKHLITATGQRVTLRCSPRSGDLSVYWYQQSLDQGLQFLIQYYNGEERAKGNILERFSAQQFPDLHSELNLSSLELGDSALYFCASSVATGGLAGNRYEQYFGPGTRLTVT.

This sequence joins TRBV6-9 and TRBJ2-2; 7 bases agree with TRBD2. Germline-derived CDR1 and CDR2 are MNHGY and SVAAGI. V lost 2 bases, J lost 0 bases, and 6 bases stayed unmatched. This CDR3 region has 17 residues. The CDR3 DNA reads as TGTGCCAGCAGTTATCCGGCACTAGCGCCGAACACCGGGGAGCTGTTTTTT. Encoded protein: CASSYPALAPNTGELFF.

This clonotype was counted at least ten times. The V and J genes are TRBV5-1 and TRBJ1-6, with D perhaps matching TRBD1 (5 bases). The germline CDR1 and CDR2 sequences are SGHRS and YFSETQ. The CDR3 has 14 amino acids. Trimming shortened V by 0 bases and J by 10 bases, and 11 bases separated the two germline ends. The CDR3 is CASSLAGAGSPLHF. CDR3 nucleotide sequence: TGCGCCAGCAGCTTGGCTGGGGCGGGCTCACCCCTCCACTTT.

This rearrangement joins TRBV14 to TRBJ1-1, with D possibly being TRBD1 (5 bases). The CDR3 extends over 17 amino acids. Germline V CDR1 and CDR2: SGHDN, FVKESK. V was pared by 0 bases and J by 6 bases, with 20 bases between. The CDR3 region has the DNA TGTGCCAGCAGCCAAGATTTCCTCAGGGTCGGGGAGCCTGAAGCTTTCTTT. It yields the protein CASSQDFLRVGEPEAFF. Drawing the rest from reference TRBV14 and TRBJ1-1, the complete variable domain is EAGVTQFPSHSVIEKGQTVTLRCDPISGHDNLYWYRRVMGKEIKFLLHFVKESKQDESGMPNNRFLAERTGGTYSTLKVQPAELEDSGVYFCASSQDFLRVGEPEAFFGQGTRLTVV.

The CDR3 region is CASSPYFGTVDYEQYF. CDR3 DNA: TGCGCCAGCAGCCCCTATTTTGGGACAGTGGACTACGAGCAGTACTTC. The chain couples TRBV4-1 to TRBJ2-7; 7 bases align to TRBD1. V shed 4 bases, J shed 3 bases, and the junction held 12 bases outside the gene matches. CDR1 and CDR2 (germline): MGHRA, YSYEKL. The CDR3 has 16 residues.

The sample holds many counts of this clonotype. This sequence joins TRBV15 and TRBJ1-1; maybe TRBD1 (6 bases). CDR3 length: 12 amino acids. CDR1 LNHNV and CDR2 YYDKDF come from the germline V gene (reference sequence). The V and J ends lost 8 bases and 4 bases respectively, with 11 bases between them. CDR3: CATEGGGTEAFF. The CDR3 coding sequence is TGTGCCACCGAAGGGGGGGGCACTGAAGCTTTCTTT.